This record looks at one T cell receptor beta chain sequence and its context. Per the authors' pipeline: Reference gene primer amplification gave estimated nucleated cell counts. Sequenced by immunoSEQ multiplex PCR; TCRdb stores in-frame clones only, minus some. The V and J calls and clone size come from that table; D and trimming were worked out from the DNA. The sample gives over 120,000 clones, about 83% of which show up once; 8.6% is in the top ten. This record comes from a study of blood T cell repertoires in COVID-19. Study-wide context: Acute-phase and convalescent COVID-19 samples originated in the United States, Italy and Spain. In each case, the material was cDNA or gDNA derived from T cells, B-cell-depleted T cells, or PBMCs.

Germline loops: CDR1 SGHAT, CDR2 FQNNGV. The germline V and J ends were trimmed by 0 bases and 8 bases, with 22 bases remaining between them. The CDR3 length is 17 residues. The chain links TRBV11-2 to TRBJ1-2; possibly TRBD1 for D (5 bases). The clonotype was recovered from a woman aged 45-65 years with active or convalescent COVID-19. The source material was peripheral blood. The CDR3 sequence is CASSLDFEGTVRGGYTF. The CDR3 bases are TGTGCCAGCAGCTTAGATTTTGAGGGAACAGTCCGGGGGGGCTACACCTTC.